The clone carrying this T cell receptor beta chain was detected only once. What it binds is not known. This entry is derived from a study of PD-1 blockade in classical Hodgkin lymphoma. The CDR3 covers 17 residues. CDR1 and CDR2 (germline): SNHLY, FYNNEI. J was trimmed by 3 bases and V by 4 bases; bases with no gene match: 7. Study-wide points: Baseline TCR diversity was reportedly lower in newly diagnosed patients than healthy donors.

The method was immunoSEQ multiplex PCR; TCRdb's version includes in-frame clones alone and lacks a portion of them. The repertoire holds approximately 84,000 clones, with approximately 88% as singletons. Exposure to brentuximab vedotin varied, and each patient had relapsed following autologous stem cell transplantation. The sequence came from a human donor with classical Hodgkin lymphoma. This sequence joins TRBV2 and TRBJ2-3; 13 bases are shared with TRBD2. Sequencing used peripheral blood mononuclear cells (PBMCs), obtained at baseline. CDR3 region: CASSVGWTSGRTDTQYF. As DNA, the CDR3 is TGTGCCAGCAGTGTGGGGTGGACTAGCGGGAGAACAGATACGCAGTATTTT.